This TCR beta chain was identified in a study of regulatory T cells in long-lasting Graves disease listed by TCRdb under 2021. Describing the broader study: To count as having persistent Graves' disease, a patient had to have received antithyroid drug treatment for over 5 years with TSH receptor autoantibodies remaining persistently positive. Antithyroid drugs had been taken for approximately 10 years on average by persistent Graves' disease patients in the clinical cohort. This study used TCR sequencing and RNA sequencing of peripheral blood to compare persistent Graves' disease patients against newly diagnosed Graves' disease patients. The study was registered as a clinical trial and conducted in China. A total of about 35 samples underwent TCR sequencing: around 13 from persistent and some 20 from newly diagnosed Graves' disease patients.

The investigation overall reported the following: The small sample size was acknowledged by the authors as a limitation that may reduce accuracy. Persistent patients shared more public clonotypes among themselves (2,741) than newly diagnosed patients did (approximately 970). Lower TCR Shannon entropy and fewer highly expanded clones were observed in persistent Graves' disease patients than in newly diagnosed patients, which suggested clonal expansion. Because the primary lesion, thyroid tissue, could not be accessed, the study looked at peripheral blood alone. Preferential use of TRBV28, TRBJ1-2 and TRBJ2-5 was observed in persistent disease, whereas TRBV20-1 and TRBJ2-1 were favored in newly diagnosed disease. Sequencing and analysis were restricted to the TCR beta chain.

Read against the paper, the sample's time point label means: persistent/refractory GD, antithyroid drugs over 5 years with positive TRAb. For both TCR sequencing and RNA sequencing, RNA was extracted from PBMCs using TRIzol. Graves' disease was diagnosed according to American Thyroid Association guidelines. Patients for the study were recruited at an endocrinology department in Xi'an, China. Each patient gave about 9.1 milliliters of peripheral blood, collected in an EDTA anticoagulant tube. Ficoll Paque Plus density gradient separation was used to isolate PBMCs, and no further T cell sorting was performed. An Agilent 2100 Bioanalyzer and agarose gel were used to check RNA quality, while a NanoDrop 2000 measured RNA concentration. The library was made by multiplex PCR. TCRdb shows the sequencer as Illumina HiSeq 4000. iRepertoire HTBI primers and Arm-PCR amplification of CDR3 regions were used to construct TCR beta libraries. Before sequencing, the PCR products went through gel purification. For the original study's pipeline: Gene usage analysis of CDR3 amino acid clonotypes relied on the 60 to 65 TRBV and 15 or so TRBJ segments identified across samples. Filtered high-quality paired reads were merged into contigs using COPE and FqMerger. BLAST was used to align contigs to IMGT TRBV, TRBD and TRBJ reference genes, with CDR3 defined following IMGT. Any clonotype with a frequency above 0.1% was counted as a highly expanded clone. Repertoire diversity was measured by Shannon entropy, and V-J evenness by the Gini coefficient. A clonotype found in more than one individual was treated as public. TCRdb itself trimmed the public reads at Q25 with fastp, ran MiXCR and retained productive beta chains. A single entry per CDR3 protein holds the most common genes and DNA from its merged rows. The V and J calls were determined by TCRdb, not by the authors. Recorded for this sample are a few hundred thousand distinct CDR3 sequences; approximately 23% of them occurred a single time. Roughly 14% of the sample rests with the top ten.

The sample holds a few counts of this clonotype. Its antigen target is currently unknown. No base quality values were provided; no much bigger clone lies one nucleotide off. The germline V gene sets CDR1 to MDHEN and CDR2 to SYDVKM. V drops 7 bases and J drops 6 bases, leaving 16 bases in between. The CDR3 goes from the cysteine to the phenylalanine over 14 residues. Only the CDR3 portion is preserved as DNA: 42 bases, with reading frame beginning at the first base. The clonotype was recovered from a female donor with Graves disease. The sample in question was peripheral blood mononuclear cells (PBMCs), obtained when the disease was refractory, from a patient treated with antithyroid drugs. This chain is built from TRBV28 and TRBJ1-5; TRBD1 might be the D gene, on 5 matching bases. This receptor carries the CDR3 CASKVGQGSQPQHF. The nucleotides are TGTGCCAGCAAGGTCGGGCAGGGCAGTCAGCCCCAGCATTTT. The entire variable domain, with the stretches around the CDR3 drawn from the reference TRBV28 and TRBJ1-5 proteins, is DVKVTQSSRYLVKRTGEKVFLECVQDMDHENMFWYRQDPGLGLRLIYFSYDVKMKEKGDIPEGYSVSREKKERFSLILESASTNQTSMYLCASKVGQGSQPQHFGDGTRLSIL.